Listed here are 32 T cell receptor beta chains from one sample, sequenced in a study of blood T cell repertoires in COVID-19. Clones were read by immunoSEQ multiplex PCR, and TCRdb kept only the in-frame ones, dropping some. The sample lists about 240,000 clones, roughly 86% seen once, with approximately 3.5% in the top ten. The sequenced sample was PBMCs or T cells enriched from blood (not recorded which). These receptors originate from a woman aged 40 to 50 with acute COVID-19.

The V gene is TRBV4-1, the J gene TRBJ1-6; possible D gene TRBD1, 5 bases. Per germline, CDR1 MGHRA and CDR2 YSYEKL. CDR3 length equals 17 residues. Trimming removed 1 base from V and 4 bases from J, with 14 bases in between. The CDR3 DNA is TGCGCCAGCAGCCAAGGTGGAGGGGCTGCTTATAATTCACCCCTCCACTTT. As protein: CASSQGGGAAYNSPLHF.

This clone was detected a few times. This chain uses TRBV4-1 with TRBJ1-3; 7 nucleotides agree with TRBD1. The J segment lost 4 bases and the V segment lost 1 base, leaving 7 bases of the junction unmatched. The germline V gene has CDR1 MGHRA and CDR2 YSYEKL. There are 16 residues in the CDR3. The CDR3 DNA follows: TGCGCCAGCAGCCAAGGTTCGGGACAGCTAGGAAACACCATATATTTT. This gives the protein CASSQGSGQLGNTIYF.

DNA of the CDR3: TGTGCCAGCAGTGGTAGCGGGAGTTCCTACAATGAGCAGTTCTTC. Protein: CASSGSGSSYNEQFF. V and J are TRBV2 and TRBJ2-1; 9 bases are a match to TRBD2. The germline V gene encodes CDR1 SNHLY and CDR2 FYNNEI. The CDR3 has 15 residues. Trimming took 4 bases from V and 1 from J; bases not matched to a gene: 2.

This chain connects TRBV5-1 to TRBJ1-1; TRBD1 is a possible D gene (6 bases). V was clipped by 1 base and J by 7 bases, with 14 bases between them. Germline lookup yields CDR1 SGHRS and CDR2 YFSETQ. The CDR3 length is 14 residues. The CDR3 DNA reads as TGCGCCAGCAGCTTGAAAGGACAGAACGGTGAAGCTTTCTTT. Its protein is CASSLKGQNGEAFF.

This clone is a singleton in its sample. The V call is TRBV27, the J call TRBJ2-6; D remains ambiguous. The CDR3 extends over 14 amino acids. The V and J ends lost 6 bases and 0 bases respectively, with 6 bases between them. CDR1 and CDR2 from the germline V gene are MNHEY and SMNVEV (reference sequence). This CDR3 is CASRPSSGANVLTF. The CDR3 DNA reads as TGTGCCAGCAGGCCTAGCTCTGGGGCCAACGTCCTGACTTTC. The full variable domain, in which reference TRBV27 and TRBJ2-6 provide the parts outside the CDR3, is EAQVTQNPRYLITVTGKKLTVTCSQNMNHEYMSWYRQDPGLGLRQIYYSMNVEVTDKGDVPEGYKVSRKEKRNFPLILESPSPNQTSLYFCASRPSSGANVLTFGAGSRLTVL.

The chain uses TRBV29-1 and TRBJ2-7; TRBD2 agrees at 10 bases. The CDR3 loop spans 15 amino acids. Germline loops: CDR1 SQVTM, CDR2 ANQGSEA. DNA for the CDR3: TGCGGACGGACTAGCGGAACAATATCTAAGAGTAAGCAGTACTTC. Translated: CGRTSGTISKSKQYF.

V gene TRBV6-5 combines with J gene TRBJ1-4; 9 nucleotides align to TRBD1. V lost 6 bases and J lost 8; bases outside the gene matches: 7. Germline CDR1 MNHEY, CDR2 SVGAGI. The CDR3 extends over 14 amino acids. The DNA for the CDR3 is TGTGCCAGCAGAAAGGACAGGGGAGTCGAAAAACTGTTTTTT. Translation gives CASRKDRGVEKLFF.

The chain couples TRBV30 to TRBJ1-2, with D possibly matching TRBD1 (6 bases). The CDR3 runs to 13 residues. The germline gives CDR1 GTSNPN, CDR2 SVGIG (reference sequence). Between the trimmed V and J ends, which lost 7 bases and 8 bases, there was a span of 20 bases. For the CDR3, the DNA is TGTGCCTACCCTGACAGGACCGTAGGAGGCTACACCTTC. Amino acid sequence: CAYPDRTVGGYTF.

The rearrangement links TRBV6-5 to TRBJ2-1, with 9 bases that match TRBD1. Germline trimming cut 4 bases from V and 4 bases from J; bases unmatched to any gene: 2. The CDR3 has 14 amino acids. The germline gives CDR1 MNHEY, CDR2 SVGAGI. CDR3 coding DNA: TGTGCCAGCAGTTCCGGGACAGGGTACAATGAGCAGTTCTTC. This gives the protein CASSSGTGYNEQFF.

The CDR3 protein is CASRTSGQGLLGYTF. CDR3 DNA: TGTGCCAGCAGGACCTCGGGACAGGGCCTTCTGGGCTACACCTTC. This rearrangement joins TRBV27 to TRBJ1-2; 9 bases fit TRBD1. With 6 bases clipped from V and 8 bases from J, the junction kept 13 bases outside the gene matches. This CDR3 is 15 amino acids long. CDR1 and CDR2 (germline): MNHEY, SMNVEV (reference sequence).

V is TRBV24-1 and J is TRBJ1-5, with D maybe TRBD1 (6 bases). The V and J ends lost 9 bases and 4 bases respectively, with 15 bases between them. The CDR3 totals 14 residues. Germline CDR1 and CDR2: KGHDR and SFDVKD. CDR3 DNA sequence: TGTGCCACCGGGGATGGACAGAATAATCAGCCCCAGCATTTT. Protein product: CATGDGQNNQPQHF.

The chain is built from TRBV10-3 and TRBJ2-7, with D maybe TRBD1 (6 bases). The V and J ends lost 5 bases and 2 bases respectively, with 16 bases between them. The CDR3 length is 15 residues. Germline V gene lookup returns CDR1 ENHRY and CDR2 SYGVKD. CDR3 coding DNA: TGTGCCATCAGTCGGGGAAACAGGGCCCCCTACGAGCAGTACTTC. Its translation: CAISRGNRAPYEQYF.

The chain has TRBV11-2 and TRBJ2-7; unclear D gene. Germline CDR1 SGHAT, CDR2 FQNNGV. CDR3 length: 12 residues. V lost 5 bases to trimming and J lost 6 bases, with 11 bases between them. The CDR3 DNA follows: TGTGCCAGCAGCCCCCCTACGCCCGAGCAGTACTTC. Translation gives CASSPPTPEQYF. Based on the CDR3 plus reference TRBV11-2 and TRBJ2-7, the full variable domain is EAGVAQSPRYKIIEKRQSVAFWCNPISGHATLYWYQQILGQGPKLLIQFQNNGVVDDSQLPKDRFSAERLKGVDSTLKIQPAKLEDSAVYLCASSPPTPEQYFGPGTRLTVT.

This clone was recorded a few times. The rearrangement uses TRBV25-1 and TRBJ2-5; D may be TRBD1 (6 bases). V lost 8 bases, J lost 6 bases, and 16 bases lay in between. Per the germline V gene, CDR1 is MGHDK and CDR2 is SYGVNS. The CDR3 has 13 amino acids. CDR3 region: CASVEPGEKTQYF. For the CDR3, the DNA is TGTGCCAGCGTCGAACCAGGGGAAAAGACCCAGTACTTC.

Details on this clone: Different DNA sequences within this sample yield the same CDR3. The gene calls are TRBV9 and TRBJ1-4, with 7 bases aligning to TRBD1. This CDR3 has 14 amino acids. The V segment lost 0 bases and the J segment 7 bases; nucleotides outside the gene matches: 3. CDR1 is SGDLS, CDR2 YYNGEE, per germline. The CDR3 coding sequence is TGTGCCAGCAGCGTAGGACAGGGAGGTGAAAAACTGTTTTTT. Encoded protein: CASSVGQGGEKLFF. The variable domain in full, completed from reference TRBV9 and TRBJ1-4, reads DSGVTQTPKHLITATGQRVTLRCSPRSGDLSVYWYQQSLDQGLQFLIQYYNGEERAKGNILERFSAQQFPDLHSELNLSSLELGDSALYFCASSVGQGGEKLFFGSGTQLSVL.

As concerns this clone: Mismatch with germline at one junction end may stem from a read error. Here the CDR3 reads CASSQDYGQVTNF. The CDR3, as DNA: TGCGCCAGCAGCCAAGATTATGGCCAGGTCACGAACTTC. The chain links TRBV4-1 to TRBJ2-7; unclear D gene. Germline CDR1 and CDR2: MGHRA and YSYEKL. This CDR3 contains 13 residues.

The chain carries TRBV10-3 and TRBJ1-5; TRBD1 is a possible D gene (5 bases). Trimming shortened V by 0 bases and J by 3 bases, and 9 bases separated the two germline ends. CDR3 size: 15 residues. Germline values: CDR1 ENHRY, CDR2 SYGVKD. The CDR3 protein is CAISESSQANQPQHF. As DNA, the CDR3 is TGTGCCATCAGTGAGTCCTCACAGGCCAATCAGCCCCAGCATTTT.

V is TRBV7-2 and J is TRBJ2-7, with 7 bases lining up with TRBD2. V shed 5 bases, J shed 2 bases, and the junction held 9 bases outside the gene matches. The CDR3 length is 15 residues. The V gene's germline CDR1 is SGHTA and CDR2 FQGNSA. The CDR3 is CASSPSSGRPYEQYF. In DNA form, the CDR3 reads TGTGCCAGCAGCCCCTCTAGCGGCCGACCCTACGAGCAGTACTTC.

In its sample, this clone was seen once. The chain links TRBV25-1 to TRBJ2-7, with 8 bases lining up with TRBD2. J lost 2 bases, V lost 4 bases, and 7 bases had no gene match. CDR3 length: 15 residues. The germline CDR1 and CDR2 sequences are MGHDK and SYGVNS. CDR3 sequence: CASSAPAGEAYEQYF. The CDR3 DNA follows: TGTGCCAGCAGTGCCCCAGCGGGAGAGGCCTACGAGCAGTACTTC.

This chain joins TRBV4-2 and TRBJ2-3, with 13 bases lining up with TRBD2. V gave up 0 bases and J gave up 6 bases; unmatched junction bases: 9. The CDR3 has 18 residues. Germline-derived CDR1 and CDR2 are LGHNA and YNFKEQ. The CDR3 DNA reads TGTGCCAGCAGCCAAGATCCTGGACTAGCGGGAGTCAGGGATACGCAGTATTTT. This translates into CASSQDPGLAGVRDTQYF.

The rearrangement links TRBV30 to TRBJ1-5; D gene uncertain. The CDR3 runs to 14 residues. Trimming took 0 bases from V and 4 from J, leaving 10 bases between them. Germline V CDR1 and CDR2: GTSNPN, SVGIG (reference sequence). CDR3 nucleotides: TGTGCCTGGAGTGTGAGAGGGAGTAATCAGCCCCAGCATTTT. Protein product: CAWSVRGSNQPQHF.

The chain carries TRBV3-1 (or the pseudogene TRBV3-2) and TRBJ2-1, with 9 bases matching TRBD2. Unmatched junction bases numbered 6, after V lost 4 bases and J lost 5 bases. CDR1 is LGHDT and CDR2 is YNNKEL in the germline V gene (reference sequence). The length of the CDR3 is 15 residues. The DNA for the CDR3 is TGTGCCAGCAGCCCCCGGGCTAGCGGGGACAATGAGCAGTTCTTC. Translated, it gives CASSPRASGDNEQFF.

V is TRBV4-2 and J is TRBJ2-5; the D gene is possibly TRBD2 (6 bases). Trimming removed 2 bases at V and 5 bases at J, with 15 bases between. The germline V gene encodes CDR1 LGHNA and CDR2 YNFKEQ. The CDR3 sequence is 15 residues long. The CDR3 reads CASSQWREGWETQYF. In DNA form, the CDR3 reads TGTGCCAGCAGCCAATGGCGGGAAGGCTGGGAGACCCAGTACTTC.

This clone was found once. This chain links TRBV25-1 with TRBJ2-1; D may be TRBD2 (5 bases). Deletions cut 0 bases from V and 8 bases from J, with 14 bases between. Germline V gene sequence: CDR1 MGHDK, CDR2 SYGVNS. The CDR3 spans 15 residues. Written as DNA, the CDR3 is TGTGCCAGCAGTGAATATGGACCCACGGGATATGAGCAGTTCTTC. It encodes CASSEYGPTGYEQFF.

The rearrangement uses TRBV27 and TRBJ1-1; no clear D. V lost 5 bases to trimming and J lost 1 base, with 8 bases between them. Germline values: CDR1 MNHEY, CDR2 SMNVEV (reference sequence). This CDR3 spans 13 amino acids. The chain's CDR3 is CASSPYKNTEAFF. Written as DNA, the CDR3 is TGTGCCAGCAGTCCGTACAAGAACACTGAAGCTTTCTTT.

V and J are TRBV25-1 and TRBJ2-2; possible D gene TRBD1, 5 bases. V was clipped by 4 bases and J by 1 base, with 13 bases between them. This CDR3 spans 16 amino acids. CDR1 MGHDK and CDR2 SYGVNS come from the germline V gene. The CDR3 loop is CASSGPRGRNTGELFF. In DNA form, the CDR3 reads TGTGCCAGCAGTGGACCTAGGGGAAGGAACACCGGGGAGCTGTTTTTT.

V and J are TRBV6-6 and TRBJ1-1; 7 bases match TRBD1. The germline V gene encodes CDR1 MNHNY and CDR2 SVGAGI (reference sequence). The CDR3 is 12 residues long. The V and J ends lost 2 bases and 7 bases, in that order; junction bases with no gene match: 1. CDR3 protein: CASSYRTGEAFF. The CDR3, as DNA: TGTGCCAGCAGTTACCGGACAGGTGAAGCTTTCTTT.

The CDR3 spells CASSVGQISNYGYTF. The CDR3 DNA follows: TGTGCCAGCAGCGTAGGACAAATTTCTAACTATGGCTACACCTTC. The chain joins TRBV9 to TRBJ1-2; D gene ambiguous. Germline V lookup: CDR1 SGDLS, CDR2 YYNGEE. This CDR3 has 15 residues. The V end lost 0 bases, the J end lost 0 bases, and 9 bases lay between the germline ends.

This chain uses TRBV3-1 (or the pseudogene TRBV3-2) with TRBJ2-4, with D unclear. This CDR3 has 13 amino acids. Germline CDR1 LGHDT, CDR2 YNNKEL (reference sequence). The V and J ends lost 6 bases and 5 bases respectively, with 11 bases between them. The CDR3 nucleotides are TGTGCCAGCAGGCAGGCAGTCGAAAACATTCAGTACTTC. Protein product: CASRQAVENIQYF.

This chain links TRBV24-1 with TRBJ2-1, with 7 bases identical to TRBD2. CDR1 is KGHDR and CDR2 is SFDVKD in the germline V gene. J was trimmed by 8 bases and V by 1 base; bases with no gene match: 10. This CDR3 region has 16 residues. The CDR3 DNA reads TGTGCCACCAGTGATTTAGCTGGCGGGAGTATCGATGAGCAGTTCTTC. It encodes CATSDLAGGSIDEQFF.

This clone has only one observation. The CDR3 sequence is CASSVGGSIADTQYF. The CDR3 nucleotides read TGTGCCAGCAGCGTAGGTGGGAGCATCGCAGATACGCAGTATTTT. The J gene is TRBJ2-3, the V gene TRBV9, with D perhaps matching TRBD2 (5 bases). Germline V gene data show CDR1 as SGDLS and CDR2 as YYNGEE. Trimming cost V 0 bases and J 4 bases, with 12 bases left between them. This CDR3 region has 15 residues.

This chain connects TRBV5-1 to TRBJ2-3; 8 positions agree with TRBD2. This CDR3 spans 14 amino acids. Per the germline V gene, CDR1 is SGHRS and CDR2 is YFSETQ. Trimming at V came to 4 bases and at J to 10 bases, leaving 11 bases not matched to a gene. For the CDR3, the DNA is TGCGCCAGCAGCGCCGGGACTAGTGATAAAGCGCAGTATTTT. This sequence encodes CASSAGTSDKAQYF.